One and the same sample provided the 28 T cell receptor beta chains below, sequenced in a study of early T cells in non-severe SARS-CoV-2 infection. One entry per CDR3 protein, called by TCRdb with MiXCR from the 5' RACE reads. In the table there are about 58,000 distinct CDR3 sequences, roughly an eighth of which are singletons. Sequenced material: whole blood. Source of these receptors: an adult who was a healthcare worker with PCR-confirmed SARS-CoV-2 infection or an uninfected control (not recorded which).

The genes are TRBV7-2 and TRBJ2-5, with D unclear. The CDR3 spans 15 residues. The V gene lost 1 base and the J gene lost 5 bases, with 14 bases spanning the gap. Germline V gene sequence: CDR1 SGHTA, CDR2 FQGNSA. CDR3 protein: CASSLGSTPTETQYF. DNA for the CDR3: TGTGCCAGCAGCTTAGGATCCACACCGACGGAGACCCAGTACTTC.

This clonotype showed up just once. Given a much more abundant clone one base away, this may be a read error. This chain links TRBV20-1 with TRBJ1-1; D uncertain. Germline V CDR1 and CDR2: DFQATT, SNEGSKA (reference sequence). The length of the CDR3 is 14 residues. CDR3 amino acids: CTASPAAMNTEAFF. CDR3 nucleotides: TGCACTGCTAGTCCGGCAGCCATGAACACTGAAGCTTTCTTT.

The chain couples TRBV7-3 to TRBJ2-2; 9 positions agree with TRBD1. The V segment lost 4 bases and the J segment 4 bases; nucleotides outside the gene matches: 7. Germline V gene data show CDR1 as SGHTA and CDR2 as FQGTGA. The CDR3 is 16 amino acids. As DNA, the CDR3 is TGTGCCAGCAGCTCCAGACAGGGGGTGGGCACCGGGGAGCTGTTTTTT. This codes for CASSSRQGVGTGELFF. Together with reference TRBV7-3 and TRBJ2-2, the CDR3 gives the full variable domain: GAGVSQTPSNKVTEKGKYVELRCDPISGHTALYWYRQSLGQGPEFLIYFQGTGAADDSGLPNDRFFAVRPEGSVSTLKIQRTERGDSAVYLCASSSRQGVGTGELFFGEGSRLTVL.

The chain uses TRBV6-5 and TRBJ2-7; 7 bases align to TRBD2. V lost 2 bases and J lost 5; bases outside the gene matches: 0. CDR1 MNHEY and CDR2 SVGAGI come from the germline V gene. The CDR3 covers 12 residues. The CDR3 DNA is TGTGCCAGCAGTTACCGGGGGGACGAGCAGTACTTC. This encodes CASSYRGDEQYF.

This clonotype was seen many times. This rearrangement joins TRBV12-3 or TRBV12-4 to TRBJ1-2; D possibly corresponds to TRBD1 (5 bases). The V gene lost 6 bases and the J gene lost 5 bases, with 19 bases spanning the gap. The CDR3 length is 15 residues. The CDR3 nucleotides are TGTGCCAGCAGCTTTAACGTGGGGCGGGGGTATGGCTACACCTTC. It encodes CASSFNVGRGYGYTF.

The chain couples TRBV29-1 to TRBJ2-7, with D uncertain. This CDR3 has 12 amino acids. CDR1 and CDR2 from the germline V gene are SQVTM and ANQGSEA. V lost 5 bases to trimming and J lost 1 base, with 9 bases between them. CDR3 coding DNA: TGCAGCGTTAAGTCCTCGTCCTACGAGCAGTACTTC. Translation: CSVKSSSYEQYF.

This clonotype was picked up many times. This chain connects TRBV3-1 to TRBJ2-2, with 7 bases aligning to TRBD2. Trimming took 4 bases from V and 7 from J; bases not matched to a gene: 9. The CDR3 is 15 residues long. In germline, CDR1 is LGHDT, CDR2 YNNKEL (reference sequence). The CDR3 DNA is TGTGCCAGCAGCCCCCTGCGGGGGTCGAGCGGGGAGCTGTTTTTT. It specifies CASSPLRGSSGELFF.

In this sample, this clonotype turned up a few times. V gene TRBV12-3 or TRBV12-4 combines with J gene TRBJ2-4; D perhaps matches TRBD1 (6 bases). The V gene lost 5 bases and the J gene lost 7 bases, with 15 bases spanning the gap. The CDR3 has 14 amino acids. For the CDR3, the DNA is TGTGCCAGCAGTACTCTGGGCAGGGGTAACATTCAGTACTTC. It yields the protein CASSTLGRGNIQYF.

The V and J genes are TRBV7-3 and TRBJ2-5; D is perhaps TRBD2 (5 bases). Germline V gene data show CDR1 as SGHTA and CDR2 as FQGTGA. Trimming cost V 4 bases and J 4 bases, with 10 bases left between them. The CDR3 has 13 residues. The CDR3 sequence is CASSYGGGETQYF. As DNA, the CDR3 is TGTGCCAGCAGCTATGGAGGTGGAGAGACCCAGTACTTC.

This clonotype was seen a handful of times. The chain links TRBV6-5 to TRBJ1-2; TRBD1 aligns across 8 bases. The CDR3 sequence is 15 residues long. Trimming cost V 6 bases and J 4 bases; bases outside gene matches: 10. The germline CDR1 and CDR2 sequences are MNHEY and SVGAGI. DNA for the CDR3: TGTGCCAGCAGCCCCGGACAGGGTCCTTTCTATGGCTACACCTTC. This gives the protein CASSPGQGPFYGYTF.

This clonotype has a count of ten or more. The genes are TRBV4-1 and TRBJ1-2; tentative D call: TRBD1 (6 bases). The CDR3 sequence is 19 residues long. Trimming cost V 1 base and J 4 bases, with 25 bases left between them. Germline CDR1 reads MGHRA; CDR2 reads YSYEKL. The CDR3 sequence: CASSQGAAGARSDSYGYTF. In nucleotides, the CDR3 is TGCGCCAGCAGCCAAGGAGCGGCAGGGGCCCGATCGGATAGCTATGGCTACACCTTC.

The DNA for the CDR3 is TGCAGCGGACGGACTGGAGAGACCCAGTACTTC. It yields the protein CSGRTGETQYF. The chain links TRBV29-1 to TRBJ2-5, with D maybe TRBD2 (5 bases). Germline lookup yields CDR1 SQVTM and CDR2 ANQGSEA. Trimming removed 7 bases from V and 4 bases from J, with 10 bases in between. The CDR3 loop spans 11 amino acids. Drawing the rest from reference TRBV29-1 and TRBJ2-5, the complete variable domain is SAVISQKPSRDICQRGTSLTIQCQVDSQVTMMFWYRQQPGQSLTLIATANQGSEATYESGFVIDKFPISRPNLTFSTLTVSNMSPEDSSIYLCSGRTGETQYFGPGTRLLVL.

This clonotype was detected many times. CDR3 nucleotide sequence: TGTGCCAGCAGTTCAAGCCTCAGGGGAGAGACCCAGTACTTC. This encodes CASSSSLRGETQYF. The chain combines TRBV27 with TRBJ2-5; the D gene is possibly TRBD1 (6 bases). Trimming pared 4 bases from V and 4 bases from J, leaving 13 bases between. Per the germline V gene, CDR1 is MNHEY and CDR2 is SMNVEV (reference sequence). The CDR3 is made up of 14 amino acids.

This clonotype showed up many times. This chain joins TRBV20-1 and TRBJ1-1; the D gene is possibly TRBD1 (5 bases). Germline V gene sequence: CDR1 DFQATT, CDR2 SNEGSKA (reference sequence). This CDR3 is built from 13 residues. V was clipped by 7 bases and J by 7 bases, with 19 bases between them. The CDR3: CSVLRDPSSEAFF. CDR3 in DNA: TGCAGTGTTCTCCGGGACCCCTCCAGTGAAGCTTTCTTT.

This clonotype was counted between two and nine times. The chain is built from TRBV2 and TRBJ1-5, with D possibly matching TRBD1 (5 bases). This CDR3 has 14 residues. The germline V gene has CDR1 SNHLY and CDR2 FYNNEI. The V and J ends lost 7 bases and 1 base respectively, with 11 bases between them. Written as DNA, the CDR3 is TGTGCCAGCACTCGGGGGGAGAGCAATCAGCCCCAGCATTTT. Translation gives CASTRGESNQPQHF.

There are a few counts of this clonotype. This rearrangement joins TRBV27 to TRBJ2-7, with a tentative D call TRBD1 (6 bases). The CDR3 is made up of 13 amino acids. CDR1 MNHEY and CDR2 SMNVEV come from the germline V gene (reference sequence). Deletions cut 7 bases from V and 3 bases from J, with 13 bases between. CDR3 in DNA: TGTGCCAGCACAAGTAGGGGGAGCTACGAGCAGTACTTC. Translated: CASTSRGSYEQYF.

In this sample, this clonotype turned up a few times. V usage is TRBV18 and J usage is TRBJ1-1; TRBD1 agrees at 9 bases. The CDR3 totals 15 residues. CDR1 KGHSH and CDR2 LQKENI come from the germline V gene. V trimming: 3 bases; J trimming: 4 bases; junction bases outside the gene matches: 6. CDR3 coding DNA: TGTGCCAGCTCACCGATAGGACAGGGGTCCACTGAAGCTTTCTTT. Translated: CASSPIGQGSTEAFF.

This clonotype was seen ten or more times. The genes are TRBV7-2 and TRBJ2-5; no clear D. Germline CDR1 and CDR2: SGHTA and FQGNSA. The CDR3 consists of 14 residues. Between the trimmed V and J ends, which lost 3 bases and 1 base, there was a span of 9 bases. The chain's CDR3 is CASSFSGFQETQYF. The CDR3 DNA reads as TGTGCCAGCAGCTTTTCCGGATTCCAAGAGACCCAGTACTTC.

The sample holds many counts of this clonotype. The rearrangement joins TRBV15 to TRBJ2-3, with D maybe TRBD1 (5 bases). CDR3 length: 16 residues. The V end lost 1 base, the J end lost 2 bases, and 13 bases lay between the germline ends. CDR1 is LNHNV and CDR2 is YYDKDF in the germline V gene (reference sequence). CDR3 in amino acids: CATSRGRGYNTDTQYF. The DNA for the CDR3 is TGTGCCACCAGCAGAGGAAGGGGTTACAACACAGATACGCAGTATTTT.

The chain carries TRBV6-5 and TRBJ2-5, with a weak D call TRBD2 (5 bases). The CDR3 loop spans 15 amino acids. V lost 3 bases and J lost 7, with 18 bases in between. Germline values: CDR1 MNHEY, CDR2 SVGAGI. CDR3 bases: TGTGCCAGCAGTTATCGCGGTATGGGCCGGGGGACCCAGTACTTC. It translates to CASSYRGMGRGTQYF.

There are many counts of this clonotype. The chain's CDR3 is CASSQFSGRATGELFF. The CDR3 bases are TGTGCCAGCAGTCAATTTAGCGGGAGGGCCACCGGGGAGCTGTTTTTT. The gene calls are TRBV25-1 and TRBJ2-2; 11 nucleotides line up with TRBD2. Per the germline V gene, CDR1 is MGHDK and CDR2 is SYGVNS. The J segment lost 4 bases and the V segment lost 5 bases, leaving 6 bases of the junction unmatched. There are 16 residues in the CDR3. The full variable domain, its missing parts supplied by reference TRBV25-1 and TRBJ2-2, is EADIYQTPRYLVIGTGKKITLECSQTMGHDKMYWYQQDPGMELHLIHYSYGVNSTEKGDLSSESTVSRIRTEHFPLTLESARPSHTSQYLCASSQFSGRATGELFFGEGSRLTVL.

This clonotype was picked up many times. The chain uses TRBV6-5 and TRBJ2-2; the D is unclear. Trimming cost V 0 bases and J 2 bases, with 7 bases left between them. The CDR3 is 15 amino acids. The germline V gene encodes CDR1 MNHEY and CDR2 SVGAGI. The CDR3 nucleotides read TGTGCCAGCAGTTACTCGTGGTCCAACACCGGGGAGCTGTTTTTT. It translates to CASSYSWSNTGELFF.

This clonotype was seen a few times. The J gene is TRBJ2-2, the V gene TRBV7-2; a weak D match, TRBD2 (5 bases). The CDR3 runs to 14 residues. Germline V gene lookup returns CDR1 SGHTA and CDR2 FQGNSA. V was clipped by 3 bases and J by 3 bases, with 8 bases between them. The CDR3 region is CASSFQRYTGELFF. The CDR3 DNA sequence: TGTGCCAGCAGCTTTCAGCGGTACACCGGGGAGCTGTTTTTT.

The rearrangement uses TRBV29-1 and TRBJ2-1; D is undetermined. Trimming took 1 base from V and 5 from J, leaving 9 bases between them. Germline V gene lookup returns CDR1 SQVTM and CDR2 ANQGSEA. The CDR3 runs to 13 residues. The CDR3 region is CSVEARWDNEQFF. CDR3 DNA: TGCAGCGTTGAAGCGCGGTGGGACAATGAGCAGTTCTTC.

V and J are TRBV25-1 and TRBJ2-3; 9 bases line up with TRBD1. Per the germline V gene, CDR1 is MGHDK and CDR2 is SYGVNS. The junction had 4 bases not matched to a gene; V was cut back by 3 bases and J by 0 bases. This CDR3 has 16 amino acids. The CDR3 nucleotides read TGTGCCAGCAGTGACTGGACAGGGGCTAGCACAGATACGCAGTATTTT. Its translation: CASSDWTGASTDTQYF.

The chain combines TRBV29-1 with TRBJ1-1; D unresolved. Germline assignment: CDR1 SQVTM and CDR2 ANQGSEA. The germline V and J ends were trimmed by 0 bases and 8 bases, with 7 bases remaining between them. There are 11 residues in the CDR3. This CDR3 is CSVEEAAEAFF. Written as DNA, the CDR3 is TGCAGCGTTGAAGAGGCGGCCGAAGCTTTCTTT.

Only a few counts were recorded for this clonotype. The chain is built from TRBV11-2 and TRBJ2-3, with D hard to call. The V gene lost 4 bases and the J gene lost 4 bases, with 6 bases spanning the gap. Germline V gene data show CDR1 as SGHAT and CDR2 as FQNNGV. The CDR3 loop spans 12 amino acids. Here the CDR3 reads CASSWKSDTQYF. CDR3 DNA sequence: TGTGCCAGCAGCTGGAAGTCAGATACGCAGTATTTT.

This clonotype was seen ten or more times. The chain carries TRBV5-1 and TRBJ2-7; D possibly corresponds to TRBD1 (6 bases). The CDR3 is 14 amino acids. Germline V lookup: CDR1 SGHRS, CDR2 YFSETQ. The V and J ends lost 0 bases and 3 bases respectively, with 10 bases between them. CDR3 sequence: CASSLVDRNYEQYF. CDR3 DNA sequence: TGCGCCAGCAGCTTGGTGGACAGAAACTACGAGCAGTACTTC.